These 20 T cell receptor beta chains originate from one sample sequenced in a study of T cells after yellow fever vaccination. TCRdb analysed the 5' RACE reads with MiXCR anew, one entry per CDR3 protein. This table holds hundreds of thousands of distinct CDR3 sequences, 19% found once. The specimen was PBMCs, collected 15 days after the yellow fever booster vaccination. The receptors were sampled from a man in his thirties or forties who received the YFV17D yellow fever vaccine.

In this sample, this clonotype turned up a few times. The chain employs TRBV12-5 and TRBJ2-3, with 12 bases that match TRBD2. CDR1 and CDR2 from the germline V gene are LGHNT and FRNRAP. The CDR3 runs to 16 residues. The V gene end was trimmed by 5 bases and the J gene end by 3 bases; junction bases not matched to a gene: 6. DNA for the CDR3: TGTGCTAGTGGTCCCGGGACTAGCGGGCGAACAGATACGCAGTATTTT. Protein sequence: CASGPGTSGRTDTQYF.

This clonotype was detected only a few times. J is TRBJ2-7 and V is TRBV20-1, with 7 bases lining up with TRBD2. V gave up 5 bases and J gave up 1 base; unmatched junction bases: 5. The CDR3 runs to 13 residues. Germline assignment: CDR1 DFQATT and CDR2 SNEGSKA (reference sequence). The CDR3 region has the DNA TGCAGTGCTTTCAGCGGGACGTCCTACGAGCAGTACTTC. This gives the protein CSAFSGTSYEQYF.

The genes are TRBV5-1 and TRBJ2-1; TRBD2 matches at 9 bases. Germline CDR1 reads SGHRS; CDR2 reads YFSETQ. V was pared by 3 bases and J by 7 bases, with 8 bases of the junction left unmatched. This CDR3 spans 15 amino acids. CDR3 amino acids: CASSWREGRGNEQFF. DNA for the CDR3: TGCGCCAGCAGCTGGCGGGAGGGCCGAGGAAATGAGCAGTTCTTC.

V and J are TRBV11-3 and TRBJ2-2, with D perhaps TRBD1 (6 bases). Trimming shortened V by 5 bases and J by 1 base, and 17 bases separated the two germline ends. Germline assignment: CDR1 SGHNT and CDR2 YENEEA. The CDR3 covers 17 residues. The CDR3 nucleotides read TGTGCCAGCAGCCCTTACGGACAGACTAAGAACACCGGGGAGCTGTTTTTT. It codes for CASSPYGQTKNTGELFF. Drawing the rest from reference TRBV11-3 and TRBJ2-2, the complete variable domain is EAGVVQSPRYKIIEKKQPVAFWCNPISGHNTLYWYLQNLGQGPELLIRYENEEAVDDSQLPKDRFSAERLKGVDSTLKIQPAELGDSAVYLCASSPYGQTKNTGELFFGEGSRLTVL.

The J gene is TRBJ2-3, the V gene TRBV9; 9 nucleotides line up with TRBD1. Germline CDR1 is SGDLS and CDR2 is YYNGEE. The CDR3 has 15 residues. The V gene end was trimmed by 4 bases and the J gene end by 10 bases; junction bases not matched to a gene: 13. The DNA of the CDR3 is TGTGCCAGCAGCACCTGGACAGGGGACGAGAGGGCGCAGTATTTT. This encodes CASSTWTGDERAQYF.

This clonotype came up a few times. The rearrangement links TRBV18 to TRBJ2-3, with TRBD2 as a possible D gene (6 bases). Trimming shortened V by 6 bases and J by 4 bases, and 17 bases separated the two germline ends. Germline CDR1 KGHSH, CDR2 LQKENI. CDR3 size: 15 residues. The CDR3 region has the DNA TGTGCCAGCTCTCCCTGGTCGAGGGACTCAGATACGCAGTATTTT. Translating it yields CASSPWSRDSDTQYF.

The V and J genes are TRBV19 and TRBJ2-3; a weak D match, TRBD1 (6 bases). The V end lost 5 bases, the J end lost 4 bases, and 13 bases lay between the germline ends. The CDR3 totals 14 residues. Germline-derived CDR1 and CDR2 are LNHDA and SQIVND (reference sequence). The CDR3 loop reads CASSWGLEADTQYF. The CDR3 nucleotides read TGTGCCAGTAGTTGGGGGCTAGAAGCAGATACGCAGTATTTT.

The V gene is TRBV5-1, the J gene TRBJ2-2; D is undetermined. V shed 4 bases and J shed 4 bases, with 14 bases lying between them. There are 15 residues in the CDR3. Germline loops: CDR1 SGHRS, CDR2 YFSETQ. The CDR3 nucleotides are TGCGCCAGCAGCCCTAACGAGGTAGCCACCGGGGAGCTGTTTTTT. Protein product: CASSPNEVATGELFF.

The rearrangement joins TRBV3-1 to TRBJ2-7; 7 nucleotides match TRBD2. With 4 bases clipped from V and 0 bases from J, the junction kept 0 bases outside the gene matches. Germline V gene sequence: CDR1 LGHDT, CDR2 YNNKEL (reference sequence). The CDR3 spans 13 residues. The CDR3 nucleotides are TGTGCCAGCAGCCGACTAGCCTCCTACGAGCAGTACTTC. This gives the protein CASSRLASYEQYF.

This chain links TRBV20-1 with TRBJ2-2; D might be TRBD1 (5 bases). V was cut by 4 bases and J by 0 bases, with 15 bases left in between. There are 16 residues in the CDR3. Germline V gene data show CDR1 as DFQATT and CDR2 as SNEGSKA (reference sequence). The CDR3 DNA sequence: TGCAGTGCTAAAAACAGGCTAGGGGCGAACACCGGGGAGCTGTTTTTT. It yields the protein CSAKNRLGANTGELFF.

This clonotype has just a few counts. V usage is TRBV18 and J usage is TRBJ2-7, with TRBD2 matching 7 bases. The germline V gene has CDR1 KGHSH and CDR2 LQKENI. V dropped 4 bases and J dropped 6; count of bases not matched to a gene: 9. The CDR3 totals 14 residues. The CDR3 reads CASSLAGDYSEQYF. Written as DNA, the CDR3 is TGTGCCAGCTCACTGGCGGGAGATTATAGCGAGCAGTACTTC.

The V gene is TRBV7-2, the J gene TRBJ2-7, with TRBD2 identical over 13 bases. The V and J ends lost 5 bases and 6 bases, in that order; junction bases with no gene match: 7. CDR3 length equals 15 residues. Germline-derived CDR1 and CDR2 are SGHTA and FQGNSA. CDR3 DNA sequence: TGTGCCAGCAGCCATAGGACTAGCGGGAGTGGCGAGCAGTACTTC. Its protein product is CASSHRTSGSGEQYF.

V usage is TRBV7-2 and J usage is TRBJ1-2; a weak D match, TRBD1 (6 bases). Trimming took 5 bases from V and 1 from J, leaving 8 bases between them. The CDR3 contains 13 residues. Germline CDR1 reads SGHTA; CDR2 reads FQGNSA. The CDR3 sequence is CASSRTDNYGYTF. In DNA form, the CDR3 reads TGTGCCAGCAGCCGGACAGATAACTATGGCTACACCTTC.

In regard to this clonotype: An end of the junction does not agree with germline; a read error may underlie this. This chain joins TRBV27 and TRBJ2-7; maybe TRBD2 (6 bases). CDR1 and CDR2 from the germline V gene are MNHEY and SMNVEV (reference sequence). The CDR3 consists of 15 residues. The CDR3 DNA reads TGTGCCGGCAGTTTTAGCGGCAGGTCCACCTACGAGCAGTACTTC. Translation gives CAGSFSGRSTYEQYF.

The V and J genes are TRBV3-1 and TRBJ2-7, with 9 bases aligning to TRBD1. The CDR3 consists of 13 residues. Germline-derived CDR1 and CDR2 are LGHDT and YNNKEL (reference sequence). Germline trimming cut 11 bases from V and 3 bases from J; bases unmatched to any gene: 8. In DNA, the CDR3 is TGTGCCTCAACACAGGGGGCTCGCTACGAGCAGTACTTC. The encoded protein is CASTQGARYEQYF.

This clonotype was recorded a few times. The chain joins TRBV7-2 to TRBJ2-1, with TRBD2 as a possible D gene (5 bases). Trimming cost V 4 bases and J 7 bases, with 14 bases left between them. CDR1 is SGHTA and CDR2 is FQGNSA in the germline V gene. This CDR3 spans 14 amino acids. The CDR3 nucleotides are TGTGCCAGCAGCTCCGGACTCCCGGGGAATGAGCAGTTCTTC. Protein sequence: CASSSGLPGNEQFF.

This clonotype was seen many times. Written as DNA, the CDR3 is TGTGCCAGCAGCTTATCCCCGGGACCGTTCTACGAGCAGTACTTC. This translates into CASSLSPGPFYEQYF. This chain joins TRBV7-2 and TRBJ2-7; D could derive from TRBD1 or TRBD2 (5 bases each). Germline-derived CDR1 and CDR2 are SGHTA and FQGNSA. The V and J ends lost 2 bases and 3 bases respectively, with 14 bases between them. The CDR3 extends over 15 amino acids.

The genes are TRBV28 and TRBJ1-5; tentative D call: TRBD1 (5 bases). V was clipped by 1 base and J by 2 bases, with 15 bases between them. Looked up from germline, CDR1 is MDHEN and CDR2 is SYDVKM. The CDR3 loop spans 17 amino acids. Here the CDR3 reads CASSLYVWGVGNQPQHF. Here the CDR3 DNA reads TGTGCCAGCAGTTTATATGTATGGGGGGTTGGCAATCAGCCCCAGCATTTT.

This chain connects TRBV4-3 to TRBJ1-2; 8 bases agree with TRBD1. The CDR3 covers 16 residues. Losses at the gene ends were 0 bases for V and 6 bases for J; bases not matched to a gene: 9. Germline values: CDR1 LGHNA, CDR2 YSLEER. The CDR3 DNA reads TGCGCCAGCAGCCAAGATGGGGGGACAGGTGAAAATGGCTACACCTTC. This gives the protein CASSQDGGTGENGYTF.

This clonotype was observed a handful of times. The chain carries TRBV15 and TRBJ2-7; 9 nucleotides agree with TRBD2. The trim removed 3 bases at V and 2 bases at J, leaving 17 bases unmatched. The germline V gene encodes CDR1 LNHNV and CDR2 YYDKDF (reference sequence). This CDR3 spans 19 amino acids. The CDR3 region is CATSRSFSQAGGRAYEQYF. The DNA for the CDR3 is TGTGCCACCAGCAGGTCCTTTTCCCAAGCGGGAGGAAGGGCCTACGAGCAGTACTTC.